These T cell receptor beta chains were read from a single sample in a study of blood T cell repertoires in COVID-19. The table came from immunoSEQ multiplex PCR; TCRdb's copy has only in-frame clones and leaves some out. The sample carries about 260,000 clones, roughly 90% recorded once. Specimen: peripheral blood. These receptors originate from a man aged 25-45 years with active or convalescent COVID-19. CDR3s include the opening cysteine and the closing phenylalanine or tryptophan. A D gene is named only where the DNA matches it firmly. Some rows mark clone size as missing; the rest say once, few, many or name a class of expanded clone.

>.|TRBJ1-1|TRBV27|.
CASSLTGSTGANTEAFF
TGTGCCAGCAGTTTAACTGGATCGACAGGCGCCAACACTGAAGCTTTCTTT
>.|TRBJ1-1|TRBV30|.
CAWDKKNTEAFF
TGTGCCTGGGACAAGAAGAACACTGAAGCTTTCTTT
>.|TRBJ1-1|TRBV4-2|.
CASSQTVDPNTEAFF
TGTGCCAGCAGCCAGACTGTAGACCCGAACACTGAAGCTTTCTTT
>TRBD1|TRBJ2-7|TRBV5-6|.
CASSSAGTGGSLGQYF
TGTGCCAGCAGCTCCGCCGGGACAGGGGGATCTTTAGGGCAGTACTTC
>.|TRBJ2-1|TRBV7-2|.
CASSFDKSSYNEQFF
TGTGCCAGCAGCTTTGACAAAAGCTCCTACAATGAGCAGTTCTTC
>TRBD1|TRBJ2-3|TRBV7-2|once
CASSMTGADTQYF
TGTGCCAGCAGCATGACAGGGGCAGATACGCAGTATTTT
>TRBD1|TRBJ1-5|TRBV7-9|.
CASSPGTGGPRSNQPQHF
TGTGCCAGCAGCCCGGGGACAGGGGGCCCCCGTAGCAATCAGCCCCAGCATTTT
>.|TRBJ2-7|TRBV11-2|.
CASSPTPYEQYF
TGTGCCAGCAGCCCCACACCCTACGAGCAGTACTTC
>.|TRBJ2-6|TRBV7-9|.
CASSSRTDGANVLTF
TGTGCCAGCAGCTCCCGGACAGATGGGGCCAACGTCCTGACTTTC
>.|TRBJ1-1|TRBV29-1|.
CSVLDKGEAFF
TGCAGCGTCCTGGACAAGGGTGAAGCTTTCTTT
>TRBD1|TRBJ2-1|TRBV11-2|.
CASSLAMTGGNEQFF
TGTGCCAGCAGCTTAGCAATGACAGGGGGCAATGAGCAGTTCTTC
>TRBD2|TRBJ2-3|TRBV9|.
CASSGRIAGGTDTQYF
TGTGCCAGCAGCGGGAGAATAGCGGGGGGGACAGATACGCAGTATTTT
>TRBD1|TRBJ1-6|TRBV15|.
CATSRDPDRVSPLHF
TGTGCCACCAGCAGAGACCCGGACAGGGTTTCACCCCTCCACTTT
>.|TRBJ2-7|TRBV3-1/TRBV3-2|.
CASSHDYGSSYEQYF
TGTGCCAGCAGCCATGACTACGGAAGCTCCTACGAGCAGTACTTC
>TRBD2|TRBJ2-3|TRBV5-1|.
CASSLQRGLGRMVDTQYF
TGCGCCAGCAGCTTGCAAAGGGGACTAGGGCGGATGGTGGATACGCAGTATTTT
>.|TRBJ2-1|TRBV5-4|.
CASSRRGPNYNEQFF
TGTGCCAGCTCCAGGCGGGGGCCTAACTACAATGAGCAGTTCTTC
>.|TRBJ1-3|TRBV10-1|.
CASSESGGTGNTIYF
TGCGCCAGCAGTGAGTCGGGGGGTACTGGAAACACCATATATTTT
>.|TRBJ1-1|TRBV10-3|.
CASRVGTEAFF
TGTGCCAGCCGGGTGGGTACTGAAGCTTTCTTT
>TRBD2|TRBJ2-3|TRBV6-2/TRBV6-3|.
CASTPTSGGAISTDTQYF
TGTGCCAGCACCCCGACTAGCGGGGGGGCCATCAGCACAGATACGCAGTATTTT
>.|TRBJ2-1|TRBV5-5|.
CASSLRPGDNEQFF
TGTGCCAGCAGCCTCAGACCGGGGGACAATGAGCAGTTCTTC
>.|TRBJ1-3|TRBV6-4|.
CASSGNSKDAVSSGNTIYF
TGTGCCAGCAGCGGAAATTCGAAAGACGCGGTAAGCTCTGGAAACACCATATATTTT
>TRBD1|TRBJ2-5|TRBV19|.
CASSTKPGTGTETQYF
TGTGCCAGTAGTACAAAACCCGGGACAGGGACCGAGACCCAGTACTTC
>.|TRBJ2-7|TRBV5-6|.
CASSLGQRSYEQYF
TGTGCCAGCAGCTTGGGACAGAGGAGTTACGAGCAGTACTTC
>.|TRBJ2-7|TRBV5-6|.
CASSLGPTGLYYEQYF
TGTGCCAGCAGCTTGGGGCCTACCGGGTTATACTACGAGCAGTACTTC
>TRBD2|TRBJ2-1|TRBV5-4|few
CASSGKTSGGLDEQFF
TGTGCCAGCAGCGGTAAGACTAGCGGGGGGTTGGATGAGCAGTTCTTC
>TRBD1|TRBJ2-3|TRBV29-1|.
CSVNYRTGGTDTQYF
TGCAGCGTGAACTATCGGACAGGGGGCACAGATACGCAGTATTTT
>.|TRBJ1-1|TRBV7-9|.
CASSLTQFFRGNTEAFF
TGTGCCAGCAGCTTAACCCAATTTTTCCGGGGAAACACTGAAGCTTTCTTT
>TRBD1|TRBJ2-3|TRBV5-1|.
CASSLVRQGQVTQYF
TGCGCCAGCAGCTTGGTTAGACAGGGTCAAGTTACGCAGTATTTT
>.|TRBJ2-3|TRBV20-1|.
CSASQLSTDTQYF
TGCAGTGCTAGTCAACTTAGCACAGATACGCAGTATTTT
>.|TRBJ2-1|TRBV11-2|.
CASSPLRGGGYNEQFF
TGTGCCAGCAGCCCGCTACGGGGAGGTGGCTACAATGAGCAGTTCTTC
>TRBD1|TRBJ1-1|TRBV29-1|.
CSEGTGSGTEAFF
TGCAGCGAAGGGACAGGGAGTGGCACTGAAGCTTTCTTT
>TRBD1|TRBJ2-3|TRBV7-2|.
CASRERGQGIDTQYF
TGTGCCAGCCGGGAGAGGGGACAGGGGATAGATACGCAGTATTTT
>TRBD2|TRBJ2-1|TRBV13|.
CASSSVAGNYNEQFF
TGTGCCAGCAGCTCCGTAGCGGGAAACTACAATGAGCAGTTCTTC
>.|TRBJ1-2|TRBV3-1/TRBV3-2|once
CASSQEQGFYGYTF
TGTGCCAGCAGCCAAGAACAGGGCTTCTATGGCTACACCTTC
>TRBD1|TRBJ2-7|TRBV6-1|.
CASSSSGTGSYEQYF
TGTGCCAGCAGTTCGTCCGGGACAGGGTCGTACGAGCAGTACTTC
>.|TRBJ1-4|TRBV7-9|.
CASSTRGGSEKLFF
TGTGCCAGCAGCACCCGCGGTGGGAGTGAAAAACTGTTTTTT
>.|TRBJ1-1|TRBV19|once
CASTPLDSYAEAFF
TGTGCCAGTACCCCCTTGGACAGTTACGCTGAAGCTTTCTTT
>.|TRBJ2-4|TRBV29-1|.
CSVALGGDIQYF
TGCAGCGTTGCGTTGGGCGGGGACATTCAGTACTTC
>TRBD1|TRBJ1-4|TRBV7-6|.
CASSLTGALGEKLFF
TGTGCCAGCAGCTTAACAGGGGCCCTAGGGGAAAAACTGTTTTTT
>.|TRBJ2-1|TRBV5-4|.
CASSVETGSYNEQFF
TGTGCCAGCAGCGTTGAGACCGGGTCCTACAATGAGCAGTTCTTC
>.|TRBJ2-3|TRBV5-4|.
CASSIGGAGRTDTQYF
TGTGCCAGCAGCATAGGGGGCGCGGGGCGCACAGATACGCAGTATTTT
>TRBD1|TRBJ2-3|TRBV3-1/TRBV3-2|.
CASSQDWLTGSLVNAKPTDTQYF
TGTGCCAGCAGCCAAGATTGGTTGACAGGGTCGTTAGTAAACGCTAAGCCCACAGATACGCAGTATTTT
>.|TRBJ1-2|TRBV5-1|.
CASRRAVEDYGYTF
TGCGCCAGCAGGAGGGCGGTTGAAGACTATGGCTACACCTTC
>.|TRBJ1-4|TRBV6-1|.
CASSEDLEEKLFF
TGTGCCAGCAGTGAAGACCTTGAGGAAAAACTGTTTTTT
>TRBD1|TRBJ1-5|TRBV10-3|.
CAISESMTGVQPQHF
TGTGCCATCAGTGAGTCGATGACAGGGGTTCAGCCCCAGCATTTT
>TRBD1|TRBJ1-2|TRBV30|.
CAWSVWEEGAYGYTF
TGTGCCTGGAGTGTATGGGAAGAGGGGGCCTATGGCTACACCTTC
>.|TRBJ1-4|TRBV2|.
CASSEVDTTNEKLFF
TGTGCCAGCAGTGAAGTAGATACAACTAATGAAAAACTGTTTTTT
>TRBD1|TRBJ2-7|TRBV5-1|once
CASSSPRTGGYEQYF
TGCGCCAGCAGCTCCCCCCGGACAGGGGGCTACGAGCAGTACTTC
>.|TRBJ1-1|TRBV6-5|.
CASSYGTPTEAFF
TGTGCCAGCAGTTACGGGACACCCACTGAAGCTTTCTTT
>TRBD1|TRBJ2-2|TRBV27|.
CASSLRGLLDTGELFF
TGTGCCAGCAGTCTAAGGGGGCTTTTGGACACCGGGGAGCTGTTTTTT
>.|TRBJ1-3|TRBV6-5|.
CASRRGVAGNTIYF
TGTGCCAGCAGAAGAGGAGTAGCTGGAAACACCATATATTTT
>.|TRBJ2-5|TRBV21-1|.
CASSKGGDRGRETQYF
TGTGCCAGCAGCAAAGGAGGGGACAGGGGGCGAGAGACCCAGTACTTC
>TRBD1|TRBJ2-2|TRBV4-1|.
CASSPQDRVATGELFF
TGCGCCAGCAGCCCCCAAGACAGGGTTGCGACCGGGGAGCTGTTTTTT
>.|TRBJ1-2|TRBV5-1|.
CASSLAGHLDYGYTF
TGCGCCAGCAGCTTGGCCGGCCACCTAGACTATGGCTACACCTTC
>.|TRBJ1-3|TRBV18|.
CASSPSSVAGNTIYF
TGTGCCAGCTCACCATCGTCGGTTGCTGGAAACACCATATATTTT
>.|TRBJ2-7|TRBV5-1|.
CASSFRQSYEQYF
TGCGCCAGCAGCTTCCGACAGTCCTACGAGCAGTACTTC
>TRBD2|TRBJ2-7|TRBV11-2|.
CASSLEGLAGRLYEQYF
TGTGCCAGCAGCTTAGAGGGACTAGCGGGGCGACTCTACGAGCAGTACTTC
>.|TRBJ2-3|TRBV30|once
CASETNQGTDTQYF
TGTGCCTCCGAGACTAACCAGGGGACAGATACGCAGTATTTT
>.|TRBJ1-1|TRBV7-9|few
CALTYTEAFF
TGTGCCCTGACTTACACTGAAGCTTTCTTT
>.|TRBJ1-1|TRBV3-1/TRBV3-2|.
CASSRHGRVSGTEAFF
TGTGCCAGCAGCCGGCATGGGAGGGTTAGTGGCACTGAAGCTTTCTTT